The source of this T cell receptor beta chain is a study of CD8 T cells in Susac syndrome. CDR1 and CDR2 from the germline V gene are SQVTM and ANQGSEA. V was trimmed by 5 bases and J by 1 base, leaving 11 bases between them. The CDR3 contains 13 residues. As for this clonotype: Its matching antigen is unknown.

Study-level findings and limits: When the CD4+ T cell repertoires of patients with Susac syndrome were examined, they did not show any clonal expansion.

Roughly 0.45 to 1 ug RNA was reverse transcribed with random hexamers. Across 54 Vbeta and 13 Jbeta, TCR beta CDR3 was amplified with immunoSEQ multiplex PCR. MiXCR was run by TCRdb on the immunoSEQ multiplex PCR reads, yielding one entry per CDR3 protein. The top ten clones hold 0.16% of a sample with some 150,000 distinct CDR3 sequences, about 95% of them seen once. This TCR came from a human donor with Susac syndrome. This chain joins TRBV29-1 and TRBJ1-1; TRBD1 might be the D (6 bases). Sequenced material: CD4+ T cells from PBMCs. The CDR3 reads CSVTDSPNTEAFF. CDR3 coding DNA: TGCAGCGTTACGGACAGTCCGAACACTGAAGCTTTCTTT.